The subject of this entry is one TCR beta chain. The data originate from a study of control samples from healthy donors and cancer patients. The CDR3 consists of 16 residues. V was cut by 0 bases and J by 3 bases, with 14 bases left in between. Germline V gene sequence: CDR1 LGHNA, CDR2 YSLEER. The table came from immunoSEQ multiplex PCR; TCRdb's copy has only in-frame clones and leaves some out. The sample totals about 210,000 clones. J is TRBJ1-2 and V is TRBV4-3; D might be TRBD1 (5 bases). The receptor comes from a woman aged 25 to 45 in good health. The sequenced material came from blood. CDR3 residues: CASSQDRSGPYYGYTF. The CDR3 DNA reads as TGCGCCAGCAGCCAAGATCGGTCAGGGCCCTACTATGGCTACACCTTC.